This T cell receptor (beta chain) was sequenced for a study of T cells expressing NK-cell markers. CDR3 length equals 19 residues. Study-level points and caveats: NKG2C+ dominant clonotypes from over 5 donors made up about 1.0-7.5% of CD8+ T cells.

TCRdb reprocessed the 5' RACE reads and reports one entry per CDR3 protein, with no DNA. Its table records roughly 390,000 distinct CDR3 sequences. To note about this clonotype: The antigen remains undetermined.

The source material was blood T cells: a sorted CD56 or NKG2C T cell subset, CD4+ or CD8+ T cells, or bulk PBMC T cells (not recorded which). The chain is built from TRBV21-1 and TRBJ2-1; TCRdb outputs TRBD2, but without DNA this stays unchecked. TRBV21-1 is an annotated pseudogene. This TCR was recovered from a woman aged 45-59 years in good health. CDR3 residues: CASSKGGEPGTRGYNEQFF.